This T cell receptor (beta chain) was found in a study of T cells in Graves' hyperthyroidism and ophthalmopathy. Study-wide results and caveats: Appearing also in blood were most of the thyroid clonotypes expanded above 0.001. Ophthalmopathy and stable hyperthyroidism were told apart by a 13 V-J model.

Hyperthyroidism, newly diagnosed and lasting under 2 months, affected patients aged 18 to 65. Exclusions: uncontrolled infection, other autoimmune disease, pregnancy, lactation. This clonotype came up a few times. What it binds is not known. CDR3 length equals 16 residues. Per germline, CDR1 MNHNS and CDR2 SASEGT. The trim removed 6 bases at V and 6 bases at J, leaving 7 bases unmatched. Template material for amplifying TCR beta CDR3 regions consisted of RNA transcripts. A first-round RT-PCR of the TCR CDR3 used the HTBI primer set. MiXCR, applied by TCRdb to the multiplex PCR reads, yields one record per CDR3 protein. The sample has about 480,000 distinct CDR3 sequences, roughly an eighth seen once.

The rearrangement uses TRBV6-1 and TRBJ2-1, with 14 positions matching TRBD2. The source material was blood. This receptor was obtained from a woman under 30 with Graves' hyperthyroidism. CDR3 sequence (DNA): TGTGCCAGCAGGGATGGGACTAGCGGGAGCGGCAATGAGCAGTTCTTC. This translates into CASRDGTSGSGNEQFF.